A single sample is the source of the 13 T cell receptor beta chains below, sequenced in a study of cytomegalovirus exposure and HLA in healthy donors. A multiplex PCR was run with 60 Vbeta primers and 13 Jbeta primers. Method: immunoSEQ multiplex PCR; TCRdb's copy keeps in-frame clones and lacks some. The sample carries some 180,000 clones, about 85% recorded once. Sample: PBMCs. The receptors shown here come from a girl aged 5-17 years in good health and CMV-seropositive.

CDR3 DNA sequence: TGTGCCAGCAGCCCTTCGACAGGGACCACAGATACGCAGTATTTT. Its translation: CASSPSTGTTDTQYF. This rearrangement joins TRBV7-9 to TRBJ2-3, with TRBD1 matching over 7 bases. The CDR3 has 15 amino acids. Germline CDR1 SEHNR, CDR2 FQNEAQ (reference sequence). J lost 2 bases, V lost 5 bases, and 7 bases had no gene match.

This clone was seen only once. The chain employs TRBV4-3 and TRBJ1-4; no firm D call. The germline gives CDR1 LGHNA, CDR2 YSLEER. The CDR3 contains 16 residues. Trimming took 0 bases from V and 0 from J, leaving 8 bases between them. The CDR3 region has the DNA TGCGCCAGCAGCCAAGATCCAACGGCAACTAATGAAAAACTGTTTTTT. This codes for CASSQDPTATNEKLFF.

Here the CDR3 DNA reads TGTGCCAGCAGTTACGGTGGACACGAAGGTACGGGTGGCTACACCTTC. This encodes CASSYGGHEGTGGYTF. The V gene is TRBV6-6, the J gene TRBJ1-2, with D perhaps TRBD1 (5 bases). Germline assignment: CDR1 MNHNY and CDR2 SVGAGI (reference sequence). Deletions cut 2 bases from V and 7 bases from J, with 20 bases between. CDR3 length: 16 amino acids.

As DNA, the CDR3 is TGCGCCAGCAGCCCCAGAATAAACACAGGGGGAGGTGAAGCTTTCTTT. This encodes CASSPRINTGGGEAFF. V usage is TRBV5-1 and J usage is TRBJ1-1; 8 nucleotides align to TRBD1. The CDR3 contains 16 residues. The V gene's germline CDR1 is SGHRS and CDR2 YFSETQ. J gave up 7 bases and V 4 bases, and 15 bases lay outside the gene matches.

The V gene is TRBV6-5, the J gene TRBJ1-4, with unresolved D. Germline CDR1 reads MNHEY; CDR2 reads SVGAGI. The CDR3 loop spans 14 amino acids. The germline V and J ends were trimmed by 6 bases and 0 bases, with 8 bases remaining between them. The CDR3 is CASRIEATNEKLFF. CDR3 bases: TGTGCCAGCAGGATAGAGGCAACTAATGAAAAACTGTTTTTT.

The chain carries TRBV14 and TRBJ2-1, with TRBD2 matching 7 bases. Germline V gene sequence: CDR1 SGHDN, CDR2 FVKESK. The CDR3 contains 17 residues. V dropped 0 bases and J dropped 9; count of bases not matched to a gene: 14. DNA for the CDR3: TGTGCCAGCAGCCAAGATGGGGGGGATTTACAATGGGGTGAGCAGTTCTTC. Its protein product is CASSQDGGDLQWGEQFF.

V and J are TRBV15 and TRBJ2-7; a weak D match, TRBD2 (7 bases). V lost 5 bases, J lost 0 bases, and 17 bases lay in between. This CDR3 is 16 amino acids long. The germline V gene has CDR1 LNHNV and CDR2 YYDKDF (reference sequence). CDR3 coding DNA: TGTGCCACCAGCGGGGGGGCCGGCCTCAGCTCCTACGAGCAGTACTTC. Translating gives CATSGGAGLSSYEQYF.

This clone occurred once. The rearrangement uses TRBV12-2 and TRBJ2-7; TRBD2, the table's D call, lacks a check against the DNA. TRBV12-2 has pseudogene status. This CDR3 contains 18 residues. Here the CDR3 reads CASRSPNPFRGAFYEQYF. CDR3 DNA sequence: TGTGCAAGTCGCTCCCCAAACCCTTTCCGCGGTGCCTTCTACGAGCAGTACTTC.

This chain uses TRBV6-5 with TRBJ2-5; 8 positions match TRBD2. The CDR3 runs 14 residues. In germline, CDR1 is MNHEY, CDR2 SVGAGI. Losses at the gene ends were 4 bases for V and 1 base for J; bases not matched to a gene: 2. The CDR3 region has the DNA TGTGCCAGCAGTTGGGGGACTAGCCAAGAGACCCAGTACTTC. Protein: CASSWGTSQETQYF.

The chain recombines TRBV27 with TRBJ2-3, with 7 bases fitting TRBD2. This CDR3 spans 18 amino acids. Germline CDR1 is MNHEY and CDR2 is SMNVEV (reference sequence). With 3 bases clipped from V and 4 bases from J, the junction kept 16 bases outside the gene matches. CDR3 sequence reads: CASSFLAEPVREADTQYF. The CDR3 DNA reads TGTGCCAGCAGTTTTCTAGCGGAACCAGTTAGGGAAGCAGATACGCAGTATTTT.

This clone was observed once. The V and J genes are TRBV7-8 and TRBJ2-7; no reliable D call. V lost 0 bases and J lost 4, with 7 bases in between. This CDR3 is built from 13 residues. Germline CDR1 and CDR2: SGHVS and FQNEAQ. CDR3 protein: CASSLAGQYEQYF. CDR3 coding DNA: TGTGCCAGCAGCTTAGCGGGCCAGTACGAGCAGTACTTC.

This clone was detected only once. V is TRBV2 and J is TRBJ1-1, with TRBD1 identical over 9 bases. V lost 7 bases, J lost 3 bases, and 3 bases stayed unmatched. The CDR3 extends over 13 amino acids. CDR1 is SNHLY, CDR2 FYNNEI, per germline. The CDR3 reads CASNRDRDTEAFF. The CDR3 nucleotides are TGTGCCAGCAACCGGGACAGGGACACTGAAGCTTTCTTT.

The rearrangement links TRBV14 to TRBJ2-1, with TRBD1 as a possible D gene (5 bases). The ends were cut back, 7 bases at V and 3 bases at J, with 13 bases in the middle. CDR1 is SGHDN, CDR2 FVKESK, per germline. CDR3 length equals 14 residues. The CDR3 DNA is TGTGCCAGCAACAGACAGTCCTACTACAATGAGCAGTTCTTC. Translation gives CASNRQSYYNEQFF.